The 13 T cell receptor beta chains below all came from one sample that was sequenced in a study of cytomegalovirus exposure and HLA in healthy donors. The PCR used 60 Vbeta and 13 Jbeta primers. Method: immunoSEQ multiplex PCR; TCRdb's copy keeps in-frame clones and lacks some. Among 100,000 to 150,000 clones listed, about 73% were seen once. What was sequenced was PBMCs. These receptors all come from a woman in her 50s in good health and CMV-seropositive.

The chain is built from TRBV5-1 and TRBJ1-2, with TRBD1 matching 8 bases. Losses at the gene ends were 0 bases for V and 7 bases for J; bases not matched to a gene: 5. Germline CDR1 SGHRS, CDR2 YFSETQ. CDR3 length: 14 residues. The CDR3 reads CASSLGAGGGGYTF. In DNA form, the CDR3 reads TGCGCCAGCAGCTTGGGTGCAGGGGGCGGTGGCTACACCTTC.

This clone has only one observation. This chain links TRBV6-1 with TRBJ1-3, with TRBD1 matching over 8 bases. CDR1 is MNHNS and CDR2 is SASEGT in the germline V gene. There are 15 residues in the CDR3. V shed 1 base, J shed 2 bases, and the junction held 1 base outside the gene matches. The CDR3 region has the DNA TGTGCCAGCAGTGAAGGCAGGGGGCCTGGAAACACCATATATTTT. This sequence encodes CASSEGRGPGNTIYF.

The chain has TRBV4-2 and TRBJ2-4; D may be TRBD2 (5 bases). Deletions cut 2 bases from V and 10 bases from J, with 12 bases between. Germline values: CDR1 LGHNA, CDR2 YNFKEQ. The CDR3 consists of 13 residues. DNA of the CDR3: TGTGCCAGCAGCCAAACGCGAGGGAGAATTCAGTACTTC. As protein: CASSQTRGRIQYF.

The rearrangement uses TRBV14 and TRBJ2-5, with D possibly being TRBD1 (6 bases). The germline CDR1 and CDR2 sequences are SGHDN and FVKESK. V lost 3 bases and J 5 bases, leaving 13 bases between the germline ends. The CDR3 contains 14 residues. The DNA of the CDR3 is TGTGCCAGCAGCCAGGGGGCGCTTGGCGAGACCCAGTACTTC. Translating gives CASSQGALGETQYF.

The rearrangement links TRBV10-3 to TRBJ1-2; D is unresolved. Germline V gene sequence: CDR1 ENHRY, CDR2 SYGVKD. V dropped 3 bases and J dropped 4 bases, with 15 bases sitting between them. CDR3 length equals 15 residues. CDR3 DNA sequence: TGTGCCATCAGTGACCTCCGCGTAGGGAGCTATGGCTACACCTTC. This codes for CAISDLRVGSYGYTF.

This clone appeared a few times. The CDR3, as DNA: TGTGCCAGCAGCCCGAGGGGGCGCAGAACTGAAGCTTTCTTT. Its translation: CASSPRGRRTEAFF. The chain has TRBV5-4 and TRBJ1-1; 7 bases match TRBD1. The J segment lost 5 bases and the V segment lost 4 bases, leaving 8 bases of the junction unmatched. This CDR3 is built from 14 residues. Per germline, CDR1 SGHNT and CDR2 YYREEE (reference sequence).

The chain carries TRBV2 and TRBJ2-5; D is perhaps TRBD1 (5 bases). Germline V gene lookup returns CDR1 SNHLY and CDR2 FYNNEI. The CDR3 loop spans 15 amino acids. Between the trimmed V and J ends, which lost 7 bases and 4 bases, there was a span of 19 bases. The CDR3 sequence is CASIERGLKGETQYF. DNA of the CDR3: TGTGCCAGCATCGAAAGGGGCCTGAAAGGAGAGACCCAGTACTTC. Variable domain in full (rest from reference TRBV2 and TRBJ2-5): EPEVTQTPSHQVTQMGQEVILRCVPISNHLYFYWYRQILGQKVEFLVSFYNNEISEKSEIFDDQFSVERPDGSNFTLKIRSTKLEDSAMYFCASIERGLKGETQYFGPGTRLLVL.

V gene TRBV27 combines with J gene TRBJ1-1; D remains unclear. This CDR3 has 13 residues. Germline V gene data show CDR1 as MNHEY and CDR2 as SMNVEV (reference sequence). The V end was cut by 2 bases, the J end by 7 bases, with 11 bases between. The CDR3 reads CASSLGGYGEAFF. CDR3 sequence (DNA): TGTGCCAGCAGTTTAGGAGGGTATGGTGAAGCTTTCTTT.

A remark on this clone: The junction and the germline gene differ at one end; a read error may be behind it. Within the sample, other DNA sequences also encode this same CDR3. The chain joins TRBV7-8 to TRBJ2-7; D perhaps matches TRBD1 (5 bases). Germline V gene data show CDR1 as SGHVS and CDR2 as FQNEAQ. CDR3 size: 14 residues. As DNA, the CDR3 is TGCGCCAGCAGCTTAGGACGGACATCCTACGAGCAGTACTTC. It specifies CASSLGRTSYEQYF.

The CDR3 DNA is TGTGCCAGCTCACCCATAACTGGGAACACTGAAGCTTTCTTT. Its protein product is CASSPITGNTEAFF. The V and J genes are TRBV18 and TRBJ1-1; D remains unclear. V gave up 3 bases and J gave up 1 base, with 9 bases separating them. The CDR3 loop spans 14 amino acids. The germline gives CDR1 KGHSH, CDR2 LQKENI. Using reference TRBV18 and TRBJ1-1 for the parts outside the CDR3, the full variable domain is NAGVMQNPRHLVRRRGQEARLRCSPMKGHSHVYWYRQLPEEGLKFMVYLQKENIIDESGMPKERFSAEFPKEGPSILRIQQVVRGDSAAYFCASSPITGNTEAFFGQGTRLTVV.

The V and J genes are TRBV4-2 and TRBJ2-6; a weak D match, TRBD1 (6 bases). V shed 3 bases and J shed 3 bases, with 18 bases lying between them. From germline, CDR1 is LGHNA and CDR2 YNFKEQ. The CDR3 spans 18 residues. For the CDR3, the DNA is TGTGCCAGCAGCCAGCAAAGGTTGCAGGGGCTTGGGGCCAACGTCCTGACTTTC. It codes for CASSQQRLQGLGANVLTF.

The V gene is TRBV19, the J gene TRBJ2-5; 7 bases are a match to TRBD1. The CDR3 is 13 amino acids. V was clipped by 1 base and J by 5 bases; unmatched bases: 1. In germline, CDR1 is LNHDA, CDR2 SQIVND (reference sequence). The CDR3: CASSIGRGETQYF. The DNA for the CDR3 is TGTGCCAGTAGTATAGGCAGGGGGGAGACCCAGTACTTC. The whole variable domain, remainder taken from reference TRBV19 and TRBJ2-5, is DGGITQSPKYLFRKEGQNVTLSCEQNLNHDAMYWYRQDPGQGLRLIYYSQIVNDFQKGDIAEGYSVSREKKESFPLTVTSAQKNPTAFYLCASSIGRGETQYFGPGTRLLVL.

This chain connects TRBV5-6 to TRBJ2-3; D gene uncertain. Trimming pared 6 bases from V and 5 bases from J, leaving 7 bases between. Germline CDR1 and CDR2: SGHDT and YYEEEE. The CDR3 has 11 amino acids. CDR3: CASTSGDTQYF. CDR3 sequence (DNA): TGTGCCAGCACCTCGGGAGATACGCAGTATTTT.